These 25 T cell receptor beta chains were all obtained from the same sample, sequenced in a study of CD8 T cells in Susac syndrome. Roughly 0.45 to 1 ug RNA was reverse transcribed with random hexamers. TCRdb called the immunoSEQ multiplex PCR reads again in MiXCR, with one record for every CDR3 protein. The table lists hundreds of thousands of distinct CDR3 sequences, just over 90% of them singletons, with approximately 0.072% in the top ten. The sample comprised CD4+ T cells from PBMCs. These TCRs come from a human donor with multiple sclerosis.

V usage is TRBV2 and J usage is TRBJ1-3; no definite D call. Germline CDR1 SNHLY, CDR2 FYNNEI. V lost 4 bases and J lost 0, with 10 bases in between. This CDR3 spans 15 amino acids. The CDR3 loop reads CASSVLRSSGNTIYF. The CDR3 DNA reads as TGTGCCAGCAGTGTATTACGGTCCTCTGGAAACACCATATATTTT.

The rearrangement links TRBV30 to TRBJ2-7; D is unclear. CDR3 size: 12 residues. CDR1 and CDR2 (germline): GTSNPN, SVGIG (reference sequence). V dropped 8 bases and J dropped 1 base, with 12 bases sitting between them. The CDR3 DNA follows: TGTGCCCTCGGTAAAGATTCCTACGAGCAGTACTTC. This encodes CALGKDSYEQYF.

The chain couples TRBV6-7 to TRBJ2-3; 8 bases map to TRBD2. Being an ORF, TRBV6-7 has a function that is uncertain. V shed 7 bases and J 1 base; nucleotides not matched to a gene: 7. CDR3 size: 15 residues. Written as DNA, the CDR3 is TGTGCCAGCATCCTAGCGGGCGGACGCACAGATACGCAGTATTTT. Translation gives CASILAGGRTDTQYF.

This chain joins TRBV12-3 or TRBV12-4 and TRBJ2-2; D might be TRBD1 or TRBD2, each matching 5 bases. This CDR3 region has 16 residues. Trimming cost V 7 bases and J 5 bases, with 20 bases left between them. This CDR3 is CASTPPGTRDTGELFF. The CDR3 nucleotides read TGTGCCAGCACCCCCCCCGGGACCAGGGATACCGGGGAGCTGTTTTTT.

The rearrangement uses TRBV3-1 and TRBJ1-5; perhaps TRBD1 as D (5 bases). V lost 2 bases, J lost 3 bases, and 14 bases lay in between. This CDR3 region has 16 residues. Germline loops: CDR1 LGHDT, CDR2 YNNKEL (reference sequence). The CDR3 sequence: CASSQFPGQSNQPQHF. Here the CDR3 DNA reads TGTGCCAGCAGCCAATTTCCAGGGCAATCCAATCAGCCCCAGCATTTT.

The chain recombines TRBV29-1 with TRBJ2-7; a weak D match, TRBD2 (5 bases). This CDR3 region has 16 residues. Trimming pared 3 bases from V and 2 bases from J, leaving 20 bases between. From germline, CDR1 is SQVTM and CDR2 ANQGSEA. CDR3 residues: CSVDSVRDDGTYEQYF. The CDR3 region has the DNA TGCAGCGTTGATTCGGTTCGGGATGACGGGACCTACGAGCAGTACTTC.

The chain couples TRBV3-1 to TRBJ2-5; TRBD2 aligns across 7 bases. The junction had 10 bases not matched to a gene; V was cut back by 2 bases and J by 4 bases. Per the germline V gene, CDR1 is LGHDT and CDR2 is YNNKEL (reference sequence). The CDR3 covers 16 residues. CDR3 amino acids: CASSQLLGEGRETQYF. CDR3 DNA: TGTGCCAGCAGCCAACTGTTGGGGGAGGGGAGAGAGACCCAGTACTTC.

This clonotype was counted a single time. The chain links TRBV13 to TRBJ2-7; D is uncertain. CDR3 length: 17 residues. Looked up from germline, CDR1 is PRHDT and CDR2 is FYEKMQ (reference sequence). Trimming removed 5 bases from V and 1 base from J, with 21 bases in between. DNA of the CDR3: TGTGCCAGCAGCCCACTGCCGTGGCGGAGAGAGTCCTACGAGCAGTACTTC. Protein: CASSPLPWRRESYEQYF. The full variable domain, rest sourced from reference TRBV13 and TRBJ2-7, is AAGVIQSPRHLIKEKRETATLKCYPIPRHDTVYWYQQGPGQDPQFLISFYEKMQSDKGSIPDRFSAQQFSDYHSELNMSSLELGDSALYFCASSPLPWRRESYEQYFGPGTRLTVT.

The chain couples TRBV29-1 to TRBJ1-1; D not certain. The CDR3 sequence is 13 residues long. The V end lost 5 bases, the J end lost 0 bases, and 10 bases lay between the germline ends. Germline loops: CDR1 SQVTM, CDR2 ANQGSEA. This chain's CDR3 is CSVLSTMNTEAFF. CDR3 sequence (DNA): TGCAGCGTTCTTTCTACGATGAACACTGAAGCTTTCTTT.

The CDR3 DNA is TGCAGTGCCAGTGGGACGGTTTATAGCAATCAGCCCCAGCATTTT. Encoded protein: CSASGTVYSNQPQHF. V is TRBV20-1 and J is TRBJ1-5, with a weak D call TRBD1 (5 bases). Trimming took off 6 bases at V and 0 bases at J, with 15 bases between the two ends. This CDR3 has 15 residues. Germline V gene data show CDR1 as DFQATT and CDR2 as SNEGSKA (reference sequence).

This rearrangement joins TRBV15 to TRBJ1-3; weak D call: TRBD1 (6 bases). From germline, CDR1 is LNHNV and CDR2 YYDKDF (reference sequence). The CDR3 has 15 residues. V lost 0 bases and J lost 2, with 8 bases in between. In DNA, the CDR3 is TGTGCCACCAGCAGAGACAGGGACACTGGAAACACCATATATTTT. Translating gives CATSRDRDTGNTIYF.

This chain's CDR3 is CASSLGGFSDEQFF. In DNA form, the CDR3 reads TGCGCCAGCAGCCTGGGAGGGTTTTCCGATGAGCAGTTCTTC. The genes are TRBV5-1 and TRBJ2-1, with 7 bases lining up with TRBD2. Trimming removed 4 bases from V and 8 bases from J; junction bases left unmatched: 9. The CDR3 loop spans 14 amino acids. The germline V gene encodes CDR1 SGHRS and CDR2 YFSETQ.

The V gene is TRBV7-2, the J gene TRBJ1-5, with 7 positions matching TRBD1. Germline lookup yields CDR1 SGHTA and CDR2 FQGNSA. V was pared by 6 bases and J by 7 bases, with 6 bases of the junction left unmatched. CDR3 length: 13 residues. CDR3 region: CASSPDRQQPQHF. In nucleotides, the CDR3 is TGTGCCAGCAGTCCGGACAGGCAACAGCCCCAGCATTTT.

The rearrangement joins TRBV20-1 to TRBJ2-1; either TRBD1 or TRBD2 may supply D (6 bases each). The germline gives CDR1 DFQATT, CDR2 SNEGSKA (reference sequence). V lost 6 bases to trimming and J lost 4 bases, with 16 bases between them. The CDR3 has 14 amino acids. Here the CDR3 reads CSARGAIEYNEQFF. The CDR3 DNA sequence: TGCAGTGCAAGGGGGGCAATCGAATACAATGAGCAGTTCTTC.

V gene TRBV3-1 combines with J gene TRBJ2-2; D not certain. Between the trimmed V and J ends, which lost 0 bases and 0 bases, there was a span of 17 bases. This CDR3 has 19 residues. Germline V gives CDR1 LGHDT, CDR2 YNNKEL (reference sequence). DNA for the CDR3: TGTGCCAGCAGCCAAGATGGCATCAGAAGCCGTACGAACACCGGGGAGCTGTTTTTT. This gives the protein CASSQDGIRSRTNTGELFF.

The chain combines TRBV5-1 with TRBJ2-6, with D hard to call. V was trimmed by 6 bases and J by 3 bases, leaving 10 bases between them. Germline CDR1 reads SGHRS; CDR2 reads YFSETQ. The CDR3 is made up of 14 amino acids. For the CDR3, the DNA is TGCGCCAGCACCATAACACTTGGGGCCAACGTCCTGACTTTC. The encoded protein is CASTITLGANVLTF.

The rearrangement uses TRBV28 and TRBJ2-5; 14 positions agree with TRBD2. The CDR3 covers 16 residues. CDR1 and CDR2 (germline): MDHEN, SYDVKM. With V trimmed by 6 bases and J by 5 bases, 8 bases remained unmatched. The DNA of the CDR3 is TGTGCCAGCAGCCTCCTAGGGACTAGCGGGAGTGAGACCCAGTACTTC. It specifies CASSLLGTSGSETQYF.

In DNA, the CDR3 is TGTGCCAGCAGTTTAGAGCGGACGGTCGCCTACGAGCAGTACTTC. It encodes CASSLERTVAYEQYF. This rearrangement joins TRBV12-3 or TRBV12-4 to TRBJ2-7; TRBD2 might be the D (5 bases). This CDR3 spans 15 amino acids. The V and J ends lost 1 base and 2 bases respectively, with 12 bases between them.

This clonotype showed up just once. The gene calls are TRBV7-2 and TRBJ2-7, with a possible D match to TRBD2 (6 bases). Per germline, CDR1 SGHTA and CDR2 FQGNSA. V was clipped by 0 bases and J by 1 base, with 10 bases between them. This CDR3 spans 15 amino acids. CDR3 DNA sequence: TGTGCCAGCAGCTTAGCGCTTGGAGGGTCCTACGAGCAGTACTTC. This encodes CASSLALGGSYEQYF.

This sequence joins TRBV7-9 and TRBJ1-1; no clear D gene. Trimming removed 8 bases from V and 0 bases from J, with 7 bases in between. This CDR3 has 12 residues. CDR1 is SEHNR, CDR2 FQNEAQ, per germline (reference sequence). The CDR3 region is CASGFMNTEAFF. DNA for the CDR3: TGTGCCAGCGGATTCATGAACACTGAAGCTTTCTTT.

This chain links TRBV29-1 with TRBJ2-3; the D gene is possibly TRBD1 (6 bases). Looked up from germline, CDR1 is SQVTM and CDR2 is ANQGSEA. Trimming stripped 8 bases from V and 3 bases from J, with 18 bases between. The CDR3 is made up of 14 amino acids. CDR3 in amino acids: CSTSGTYHTDTQYF. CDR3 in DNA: TGCAGCACCTCAGGGACATACCATACAGATACGCAGTATTTT.

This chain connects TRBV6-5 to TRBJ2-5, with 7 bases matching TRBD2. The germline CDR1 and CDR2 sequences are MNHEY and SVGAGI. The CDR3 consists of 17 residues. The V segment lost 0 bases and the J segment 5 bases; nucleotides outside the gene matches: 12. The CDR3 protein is CASSYSGAGDGTETQYF. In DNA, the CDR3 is TGTGCCAGCAGTTACTCTGGCGCGGGAGACGGTACGGAGACCCAGTACTTC.

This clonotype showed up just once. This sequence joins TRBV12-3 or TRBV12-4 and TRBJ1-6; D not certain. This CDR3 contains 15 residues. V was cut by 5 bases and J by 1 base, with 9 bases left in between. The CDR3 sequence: CASSPDTSYNSPLHF. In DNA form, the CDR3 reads TGTGCCAGCAGTCCCGACACGTCCTATAATTCACCCCTCCACTTT.

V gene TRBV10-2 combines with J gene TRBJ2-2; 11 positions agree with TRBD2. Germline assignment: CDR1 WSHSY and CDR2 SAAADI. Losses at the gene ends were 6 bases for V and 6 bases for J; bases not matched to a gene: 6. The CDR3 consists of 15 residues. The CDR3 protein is CASRIAGGAAGELFF. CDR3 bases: TGCGCCAGCAGGATAGCGGGGGGGGCGGCCGGGGAGCTGTTTTTT.

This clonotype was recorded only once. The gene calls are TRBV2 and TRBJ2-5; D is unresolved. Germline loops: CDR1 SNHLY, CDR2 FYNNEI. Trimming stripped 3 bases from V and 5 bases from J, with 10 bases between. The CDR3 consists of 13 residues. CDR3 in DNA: TGTGCCAGCAGTGATGGGTTCACGGAGACCCAGTACTTC. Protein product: CASSDGFTETQYF.